A selection of T cell receptor beta chains follows, all from one sample in a study of blood T cell repertoires in COVID-19. This table comes from immunoSEQ multiplex PCR, and its TCRdb copy is limited to in-frame clones, with some not included. This repertoire shows about 99,000 clones, 84% found once; its top ten account for around 11%. The sequenced material came from peripheral blood. These receptors all come from a human donor in a cohort sampled during active COVID-19. Each CDR3 is given with its conserved first and last residue. D genes are given only for firm matches. A row's size may be missing; if present it is once, few, many or a size class.

>.|TRBV4-3|TRBJ1-3|TRBD1
TGCGCCAGCAGCCAAGCCTTTTCAGGGGGCTCTGGAAACACCATATATTTT
CASSQAFSGGSGNTIYF
>.|TRBV19|TRBJ2-7|TRBD1
TGTGCCAGTAGTGACCCCCGTGGCAGGGGGCTTGACGAGCAGTACTTC
CASSDPRGRGLDEQYF
>.|TRBV14|TRBJ1-1|.
TGTGCCAGCAGCCAAGGGAGGCACACTGAAGCTTTCTTT
CASSQGRHTEAFF
>.|TRBV15|TRBJ1-4|TRBD1
TGTGCCACCAGCAGAGATCCCCCGGACAGGCGACTGAATGAAAAACTGTTTTTT
CATSRDPPDRRLNEKLFF
>.|TRBV11-1|TRBJ2-5|.
TGTGCCAGCAGCTTGTTCCTAAAAGAGACCCAGTACTTC
CASSLFLKETQYF
>.|TRBV11-2|TRBJ2-3|.
TGTGCCAGCAGGGAGGGAACCACAGATACGCAGTATTTT
CASREGTTDTQYF
>few|TRBV7-8|TRBJ2-7|TRBD1
TGTGCCAGCAGCCCGCATGGGACAGCTTCCTACGAGCAGTACTTC
CASSPHGTASYEQYF
>.|TRBV7-2|TRBJ1-2|.
TGTGCCAGCAGCTCAGAAACAGTCTCCAGGTTCAGGACCTTC
CASSSETVSRFRTF
>.|TRBV6-1|TRBJ1-3|TRBD1
TGTGCCAGCAGTGAAGCGTGGGACAGGGTCTTCGCTGGAAACACCATATATTTT
CASSEAWDRVFAGNTIYF
>.|TRBV4-3|TRBJ1-5|.
TGCGCCAGCAGCCAAGGATGGAGTAGCAATCAGCCCCAGCATTTT
CASSQGWSSNQPQHF
>.|TRBV7-3|TRBJ1-2|TRBD1
TGTGCCAGCAGCTTAACTGGACAGGGACGTGATGGCTACACCTTC
CASSLTGQGRDGYTF
>.|TRBV7-2|TRBJ2-3|TRBD1
TGTGCCAGCAGCCCCCTGGTTGACAGGGCAGGAGATACGCAGTATTTT
CASSPLVDRAGDTQYF
>.|TRBV7-7|TRBJ2-3|.
TGTGCTAGCAGCTTATACGGGGGTCACACAGATACGCAGTATTTT
CASSLYGGHTDTQYF
>.|TRBV11-2|TRBJ2-1|.
TGTGCCAGCAGTCAGGGGCACACGAGCTCCTACAATGAGCAGTTCTTC
CASSQGHTSSYNEQFF
>.|TRBV12-5|TRBJ1-2|.
TGTGCTAGTGGTCCCGACTCCGGGGGCTACACCTTC
CASGPDSGGYTF
>.|TRBV28|TRBJ1-2|.
TGTGCCAGCAGTACAGGGTTTGCGGGCAACTATGGCTACACCTTC
CASSTGFAGNYGYTF
>.|TRBV27|TRBJ2-3|.
TGTGCCCAAGCAAAAGATACGCAGTATTTT
CAQAKDTQYF
>once|TRBV10-3|TRBJ1-1|.
TGTGCCATCAGTGGCGCGGGGTCTACCCTTCAGACTGAAGCTTTCTTT
CAISGAGSTLQTEAFF
>.|TRBV15|TRBJ1-1|.
TGTGCCACCAGCAGTGGAACGAGGGTTAACACTGAAGCTTTCTTT
CATSSGTRVNTEAFF
>once|TRBV7-7|TRBJ2-2|.
TGTGCCAGCAGCTTAGGCCGAGGACAGCACGGGGAGCTGTTTTTT
CASSLGRGQHGELFF
>.|TRBV5-1|TRBJ1-1|TRBD1
TGCGCCAGCAGACCGGACAGGGAGCGCACTGAAGCTTTCTTT
CASRPDRERTEAFF
>.|TRBV27|TRBJ1-6|TRBD1
TGTGCCAGCAGTCCAAGACAGGGGTCCTATAATTCACCCCTCCACTTT
CASSPRQGSYNSPLHF
>.|TRBV2|TRBJ1-5|TRBD1
TGTGCCAGCAGTGGGCAGGGGGCTTATCAGCCCCAGCATTTT
CASSGQGAYQPQHF
>.|TRBV10-3|TRBJ1-6|.
TGTGCCTCGAGGGGGGGGCGGGAATCACCCCTCCACTTT
CASRGGRESPLHF
>.|TRBV5-4|TRBJ2-2|.
TGTGCCAGCAGCTTGGGATCAAGAAGGGGTGGCGGGGAGCTGTTTTTT
CASSLGSRRGGGELFF
>.|TRBV24-1|TRBJ2-1|.
TGTGCCACCAGTGATCAGACAGGGAGGTACAATGAGCAGTTCTTC
CATSDQTGRYNEQFF
>.|TRBV7-2|TRBJ1-3|.
TGTGCCAGCAGCTTAGATCCAGGTCTTGGAAACACCATATATTTT
CASSLDPGLGNTIYF
>.|TRBV18|TRBJ1-3|TRBD1
TGTGCCAGCTCGCGTACGACAGGGGGATTAAACACCATATATTTT
CASSRTTGGLNTIYF
>.|TRBV7-9|TRBJ2-4|.
TGTGCCAGCAGCTTGTTTGTTCGGTGGGCCAAAAACATTCAGTACTTC
CASSLFVRWAKNIQYF
>few|TRBV7-9|TRBJ1-1|.
TGTGCCAGCAGCCGAGACAGGAAAGCTTTCTTT
CASSRDRKAFF
>.|TRBV5-1|TRBJ2-5|.
TGCGCCAGCAGCTTGGCCTGGAGGGACCCCCAGTACTTC
CASSLAWRDPQYF
>.|TRBV14|TRBJ2-5|.
TGTGCCAGCAGCCAAACCCTAGGAAGGGGAACGGAGACCCAGTACTTC
CASSQTLGRGTETQYF
>once|TRBV7-8|TRBJ2-1|TRBD2
TGTGCCAGCAGCCCCTGGCCCCGAGGAGCGGGGGGTAACAATGAGCAGTTCTTC
CASSPWPRGAGGNNEQFF
>.|TRBV29-1|TRBJ1-1|TRBD1
TGCAGCTCGTACACAGGGGGAGTCGGCGCTTTCTTT
CSSYTGGVGAFF
>.|TRBV13|TRBJ2-7|TRBD1
TGTGCCAGCAGCCAACGGCGGGACAGGGGGCTGGACGAGCAGTACTTC
CASSQRRDRGLDEQYF
>.|TRBV6-5|TRBJ1-6|TRBD1
TGTGCCAGCAGTTACACCGGGACAGAAAATTCACCCCTCCACTTT
CASSYTGTENSPLHF
>.|TRBV7-2|TRBJ1-2|TRBD1
TGTGCCAGCAGCCGGGGACAGACATATGGCTACACCTTC
CASSRGQTYGYTF
>.|TRBV18|TRBJ1-5|.
TGTGCCAGCTCACTCGGACAGAGCACTCAGCCCCAGCATTTT
CASSLGQSTQPQHF
>.|TRBV29-1|TRBJ2-1|.
TGCAGCGTTGAAGATCTTACAGGGCCTAGGGGGAATGAGCAGTTCTTC
CSVEDLTGPRGNEQFF
>once|TRBV5-4|TRBJ1-2|.
TGTGCCAGCAGCTTGCAGGGTGACAGGCTCCTAACTAACTATGGCTACACCTTC
CASSLQGDRLLTNYGYTF
>.|TRBV10-1|TRBJ1-2|.
TGCGCCAGCAACACAGTGAACTATGGCTACACCTTC
CASNTVNYGYTF